A selection of T cell receptor beta chains follows, all from one sample in a study of follicular helper T cells after annual influenza vaccination. Repertoires were generated with immunoSEQ multiplex PCR, while TCRdb's copy carries only in-frame clones and drops some. The sample yields about 15,000 clones, about 88% seen once. Here the sequenced sample was CXCR5+ CD38- circulating T follicular helper cells from blood, taken 7 days after influenza vaccination. The receptors here all came from an adult who received the influenza vaccine. The conserved cysteine and the conserved F or W are not part of the CDR3 here. Each record gives: V gene, CDR3 protein.

TRBV7-2,ASSLKVGWGSEKLF
TRBV5-5,ASSLDRVVRYEQY
TRBV5-6,ASSLRGYGYT
TRBV20-1,SAEDSYEQY
TRBV5-1,ASSGGVSDTQY
TRBV7-9,ASSQTNSYEQY
TRBV21-1,ASSKVGLVNCQWELF
TRBV27,ASSFSSPRETPLH
TRBV19,ASSMLAGGYGYT
TRBV11-2,ASSLAVYNSPLH
TRBV13,ASSSYSPSNEAF
TRBV28,ASVGGGIDTEAF
TRBV30,ACLAGATDTQY
TRBV10-1,ASSDVGTERTNEQF
TRBV14,ASSQMGRGEDSPLH
TRBV18,ASSQGQGLPYEQY
TRBV30,AIMGGPYNEQF
TRBV10-2,ASSLARDGELF
TRBV30,AWKIPGVDYGYT
TRBV2,ASRRGPNTGELF
TRBV27,ASKKGSQGADTQY
TRBV7-9,ASSLARGYGGELF
TRBV7-9,ASRLGQANTEAF
TRBV18,ASSPQLEQF
TRBV10-3,AISRLAGEGETQY
TRBV11-2,ASSLGGFSGGVSEQY
TRBV7-6,ASSQRERGDTQY